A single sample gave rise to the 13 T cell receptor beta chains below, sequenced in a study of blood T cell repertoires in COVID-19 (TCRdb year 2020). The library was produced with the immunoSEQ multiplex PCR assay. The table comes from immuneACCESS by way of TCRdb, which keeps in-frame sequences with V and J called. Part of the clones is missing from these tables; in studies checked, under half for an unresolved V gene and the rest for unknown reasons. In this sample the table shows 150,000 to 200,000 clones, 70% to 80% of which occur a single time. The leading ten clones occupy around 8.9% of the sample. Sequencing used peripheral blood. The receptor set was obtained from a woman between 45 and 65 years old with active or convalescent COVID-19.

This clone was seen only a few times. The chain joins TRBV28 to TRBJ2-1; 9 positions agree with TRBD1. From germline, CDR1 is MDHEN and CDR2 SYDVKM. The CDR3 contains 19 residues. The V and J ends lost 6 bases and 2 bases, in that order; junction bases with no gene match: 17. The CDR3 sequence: CASRPSRGTGFGAYNEQFF. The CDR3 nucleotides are TGTGCCAGCAGACCAAGCCGAGGGACAGGGTTCGGGGCCTACAATGAGCAGTTCTTC.

The CDR3 here is CASSPRSRSGNTIYF. CDR3 DNA: TGTGCCAGCAGCCCCCGGTCACGCTCTGGAAACACCATATATTTT. This sequence joins TRBV3-1 (or the pseudogene TRBV3-2) and TRBJ1-3; no clear D gene. V was clipped by 4 bases and J by 0 bases, with 10 bases between them. Germline CDR1 LGHDT, CDR2 YNNKEL (reference sequence). The CDR3 loop spans 15 amino acids.

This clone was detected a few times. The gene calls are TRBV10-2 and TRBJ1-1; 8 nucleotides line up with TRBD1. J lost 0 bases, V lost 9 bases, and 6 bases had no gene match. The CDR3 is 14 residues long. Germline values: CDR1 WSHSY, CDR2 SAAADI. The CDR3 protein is CASRQGTMNTEAFF. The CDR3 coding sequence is TGCGCCAGTCGACAGGGGACAATGAACACTGAAGCTTTCTTT.

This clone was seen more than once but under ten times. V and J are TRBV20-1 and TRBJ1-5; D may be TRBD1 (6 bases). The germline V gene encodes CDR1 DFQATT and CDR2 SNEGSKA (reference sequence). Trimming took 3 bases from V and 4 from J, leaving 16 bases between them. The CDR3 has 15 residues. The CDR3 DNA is TGCAGTGCTAGTGGGGGCGGGGGGGAGAATCAGCCCCAGCATTTT. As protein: CSASGGGGENQPQHF.

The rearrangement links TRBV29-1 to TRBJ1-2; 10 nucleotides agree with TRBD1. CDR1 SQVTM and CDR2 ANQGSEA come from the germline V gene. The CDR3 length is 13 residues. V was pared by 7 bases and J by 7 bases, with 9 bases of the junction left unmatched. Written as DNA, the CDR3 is TGCAGCGGAGGGACAGGGGCGCTTGGTGGCTACACCTTC. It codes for CSGGTGALGGYTF.

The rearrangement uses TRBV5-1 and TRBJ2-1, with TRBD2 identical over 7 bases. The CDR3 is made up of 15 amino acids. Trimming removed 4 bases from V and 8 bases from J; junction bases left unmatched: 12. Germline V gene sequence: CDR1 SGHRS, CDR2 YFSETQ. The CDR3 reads CASSADRGGRDEQFF. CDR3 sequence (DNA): TGCGCCAGCAGCGCGGATCGCGGGGGTAGGGATGAGCAGTTCTTC.

DNA of the CDR3: TGTGCCAGCAGCCAACCGGGACACCGATCACCCCTCCACTTT. It yields the protein CASSQPGHRSPLHF. V gene TRBV7-9 combines with J gene TRBJ1-6; D is possibly TRBD1 (6 bases). The germline V gene has CDR1 SEHNR and CDR2 FQNEAQ (reference sequence). Trimming shortened V by 5 bases and J by 10 bases, and 15 bases separated the two germline ends. The CDR3 covers 14 residues.

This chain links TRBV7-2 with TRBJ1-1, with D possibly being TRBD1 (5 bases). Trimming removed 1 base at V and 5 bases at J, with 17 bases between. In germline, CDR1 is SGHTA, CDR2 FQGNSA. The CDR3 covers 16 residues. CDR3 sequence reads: CASSLEFGRRGTEAFF. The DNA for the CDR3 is TGTGCCAGCAGCTTAGAATTTGGGAGGAGGGGAACTGAAGCTTTCTTT.

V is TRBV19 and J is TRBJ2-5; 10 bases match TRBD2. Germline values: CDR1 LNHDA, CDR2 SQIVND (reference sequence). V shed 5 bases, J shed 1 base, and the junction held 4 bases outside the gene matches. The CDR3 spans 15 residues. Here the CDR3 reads CASSRLAGAQETQYF. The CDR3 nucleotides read TGTGCCAGTAGTCGGCTAGCGGGAGCCCAAGAGACCCAGTACTTC. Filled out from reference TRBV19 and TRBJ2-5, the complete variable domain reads DGGITQSPKYLFRKEGQNVTLSCEQNLNHDAMYWYRQDPGQGLRLIYYSQIVNDFQKGDIAEGYSVSREKKESFPLTVTSAQKNPTAFYLCASSRLAGAQETQYFGPGTRLLVL.

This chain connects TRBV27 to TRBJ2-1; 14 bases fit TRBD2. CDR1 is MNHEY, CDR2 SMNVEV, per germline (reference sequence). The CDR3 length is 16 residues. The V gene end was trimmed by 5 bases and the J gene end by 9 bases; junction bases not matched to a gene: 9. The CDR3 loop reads CASSIRGTSGSTEQFF. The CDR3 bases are TGTGCCAGCAGTATCCGTGGGACTAGCGGGAGTACTGAGCAGTTCTTC.

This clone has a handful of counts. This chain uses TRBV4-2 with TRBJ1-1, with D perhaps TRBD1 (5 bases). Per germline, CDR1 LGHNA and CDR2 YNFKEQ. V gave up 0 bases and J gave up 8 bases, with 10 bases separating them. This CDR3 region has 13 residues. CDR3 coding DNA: TGTGCCAGCAGCCAAGATTGGGGGGACGAAGCTTTCTTT. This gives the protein CASSQDWGDEAFF.

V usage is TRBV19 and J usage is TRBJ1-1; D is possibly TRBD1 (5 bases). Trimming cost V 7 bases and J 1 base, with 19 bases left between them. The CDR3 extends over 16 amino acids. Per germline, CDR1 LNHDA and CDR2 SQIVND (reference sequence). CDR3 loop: CASIRGYGTANTEAFF. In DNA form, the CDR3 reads TGTGCCAGTATCAGAGGATACGGGACTGCGAACACTGAAGCTTTCTTT.

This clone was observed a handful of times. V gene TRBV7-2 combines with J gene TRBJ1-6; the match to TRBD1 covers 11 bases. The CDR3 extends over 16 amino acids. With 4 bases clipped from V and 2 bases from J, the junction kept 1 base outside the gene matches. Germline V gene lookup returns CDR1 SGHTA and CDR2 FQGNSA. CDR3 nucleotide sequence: TGTGCCAGCAGCTCGGGACAGGGGGCCTATAATTCACCCCTCCACTTT. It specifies CASSSGQGAYNSPLHF.